These 28 T cell receptor beta chains came from one sample sequenced in a study of blood T cell repertoires in COVID-19. The assay was immunoSEQ multiplex PCR, and TCRdb's table has in-frame clones only and misses some. In the table there are 200,000 to 250,000 clones, roughly 84% of which are singletons. Material: PBMCs or T cells enriched from blood (not recorded which). These receptors all come from a woman aged 40-49 years who had recovered from COVID-19.

This chain joins TRBV5-6 and TRBJ2-1, with a weak D call TRBD2 (5 bases). Germline CDR1 reads SGHDT; CDR2 reads YYEEEE. Trimming pared 0 bases from V and 7 bases from J, leaving 5 bases between. This CDR3 contains 12 residues. Here the CDR3 reads CASSLGGNEQFF. The DNA for the CDR3 is TGTGCCAGCAGCTTGGGAGGGAATGAGCAGTTCTTC.

The V call is TRBV9, the J call TRBJ1-1; the match to TRBD1 covers 8 bases. The germline V gene encodes CDR1 SGDLS and CDR2 YYNGEE. With V trimmed by 6 bases and J by 0 bases, 7 bases remained unmatched. The CDR3 is 15 amino acids. The DNA of the CDR3 is TGTGCCAGCACTAAACAGACAGGGGTGAACACTGAAGCTTTCTTT. It yields the protein CASTKQTGVNTEAFF.

The chain is built from TRBV19 and TRBJ1-2; 9 positions match TRBD1. Germline assignment: CDR1 LNHDA and CDR2 SQIVND (reference sequence). The CDR3 consists of 15 residues. V shed 5 bases and J 4 bases; nucleotides not matched to a gene: 8. CDR3 sequence reads: CASSPGQGTLYGYTF. CDR3 DNA: TGTGCCAGTAGTCCTGGACAGGGGACCCTCTATGGCTACACCTTC.

The chain carries TRBV13 and TRBJ2-3, with D tentatively TRBD2 (5 bases). V dropped 2 bases and J dropped 0 bases, with 9 bases sitting between them. There are 15 residues in the CDR3. Germline V CDR1 and CDR2: PRHDT, FYEKMQ (reference sequence). The CDR3 DNA sequence: TGTGCCAGCAGCTTACAAGCGGCCAGCACAGATACGCAGTATTTT. Amino acid sequence: CASSLQAASTDTQYF.

The chain has TRBV11-2 and TRBJ1-2, with 7 bases fitting TRBD1. The germline V gene encodes CDR1 SGHAT and CDR2 FQNNGV. J gave up 4 bases and V 2 bases, and 1 base lay outside the gene matches. The CDR3 is 13 amino acids. CDR3 sequence (DNA): TGTGCCAGCAGCTTAACAGGGGTCTATGGCTACACCTTC. Its protein is CASSLTGVYGYTF.

The sample holds one count of this clone. The chain uses TRBV28 and TRBJ1-1, with D perhaps TRBD1 (6 bases). Trimming stripped 7 bases from V and 1 base from J, with 16 bases between. Germline lookup yields CDR1 MDHEN and CDR2 SYDVKM. The CDR3 has 15 residues. CDR3 nucleotide sequence: TGTGCCAGCACTCAAGGGGGGGCGCGGAACACTGAAGCTTTCTTT. Protein: CASTQGGARNTEAFF.

This clone was detected a few times. The chain is built from TRBV7-9 and TRBJ1-3; tentatively, D is TRBD1 (5 bases). Germline CDR1 SEHNR, CDR2 FQNEAQ (reference sequence). The CDR3 has 15 amino acids. V dropped 10 bases and J dropped 2 bases, with 18 bases sitting between them. The CDR3 sequence is CATQGLIPAGNTIYF. In DNA, the CDR3 is TGTGCCACCCAGGGATTAATCCCGGCTGGAAACACCATATATTTT.

The rearrangement joins TRBV12-3 or TRBV12-4 to TRBJ1-1, with D perhaps matching TRBD1 (5 bases). This CDR3 is 12 amino acids long. Deletions cut 6 bases from V and 1 base from J, with 6 bases between. CDR3 in amino acids: CASSGGNTEAFF. CDR3 DNA: TGTGCCAGCAGCGGGGGGAACACTGAAGCTTTCTTT.

The J gene is TRBJ1-4, the V gene TRBV4-3, with D hard to call. The V end lost 0 bases, the J end lost 8 bases, and 7 bases lay between the germline ends. Looked up from germline, CDR1 is LGHNA and CDR2 is YSLEER. CDR3 length: 13 residues. This CDR3 reads CASSQEKAEKLFF. The CDR3 DNA reads TGCGCCAGCAGCCAAGAAAAAGCCGAAAAACTGTTTTTT.

The rearrangement joins TRBV27 to TRBJ2-6; 9 bases line up with TRBD1. CDR3 length equals 17 residues. With V trimmed by 6 bases and J by 4 bases, 10 bases remained unmatched. The germline V gene has CDR1 MNHEY and CDR2 SMNVEV (reference sequence). The CDR3 loop reads CASSSFGTGTGANVLTF. The CDR3 nucleotides are TGTGCCAGCAGCTCCTTCGGGACAGGGACCGGGGCCAACGTCCTGACTTTC.

Turning to this clone: The junction departs from germline at one end; a sequencing error may be responsible. The rearrangement joins TRBV18 to TRBJ2-7; possibly TRBD1 for D (6 bases). The CDR3 length is 14 residues. The V gene's germline CDR1 is KGHSH and CDR2 LQKENI. The CDR3 nucleotides read TGTGCCAGCTCAACACCTCCACAGGGCTACGAGCAGTACTTC. Protein product: CASSTPPQGYEQYF.

This chain uses TRBV27 with TRBJ2-5; 10 nucleotides match TRBD2. Germline values: CDR1 MNHEY, CDR2 SMNVEV (reference sequence). V lost 7 bases to trimming and J lost 5 bases; unmatched junction nucleotides: 7. This CDR3 has 14 amino acids. DNA for the CDR3: TGTGCCAGCATGGTCAGCGGGAGGGCGGAGACCCAGTACTTC. Protein sequence: CASMVSGRAETQYF.

The chain carries TRBV19 and TRBJ2-2, with D tentatively TRBD2 (5 bases). Per the germline V gene, CDR1 is LNHDA and CDR2 is SQIVND (reference sequence). This CDR3 comprises 12 residues. V lost 9 bases to trimming and J lost 1 base, with 6 bases between them. The CDR3 region has the DNA TGTGCCAGCGGACTGAACACCGGGGAGCTGTTTTTT. This encodes CASGLNTGELFF. Full variable domain (outside the CDR3, taken from reference TRBV19 and TRBJ2-2): DGGITQSPKYLFRKEGQNVTLSCEQNLNHDAMYWYRQDPGQGLRLIYYSQIVNDFQKGDIAEGYSVSREKKESFPLTVTSAQKNPTAFYLCASGLNTGELFFGEGSRLTVL.

V usage is TRBV27 and J usage is TRBJ1-4; possible D gene TRBD1, 5 bases. In germline, CDR1 is MNHEY, CDR2 SMNVEV (reference sequence). The CDR3 extends over 17 amino acids. The germline V and J ends were trimmed by 11 bases and 8 bases, with 30 bases remaining between them. The CDR3 nucleotides read TGTGCCTGTCGTGTAGTTTATATAGGGGCATTGAGGGAAAAACTGTTTTTT. Amino acids: CACRVVYIGALREKLFF.

The chain carries TRBV19 and TRBJ1-2; 7 bases map to TRBD1. Looked up from germline, CDR1 is LNHDA and CDR2 is SQIVND (reference sequence). The CDR3 sequence is 15 residues long. Losses at the gene ends were 4 bases for V and 4 bases for J; bases not matched to a gene: 9. This CDR3 reads CASSTAGTVLYGYTF. The CDR3 region has the DNA TGTGCCAGTAGTACAGCCGGGACAGTCCTCTATGGCTACACCTTC.

The V and J genes are TRBV6-6 and TRBJ1-2; D ambiguous. Deletions cut 6 bases from V and 0 bases from J, with 14 bases between. The germline V gene encodes CDR1 MNHNY and CDR2 SVGAGI (reference sequence). The CDR3 sequence is 15 residues long. The CDR3 nucleotides are TGTGCCAGCAGCGGCAAGATTCAGGCTAACTATGGCTACACCTTC. This codes for CASSGKIQANYGYTF.

This chain joins TRBV5-1 and TRBJ2-3, with no clear D. Trimming shortened V by 4 bases and J by 5 bases, and 11 bases separated the two germline ends. This CDR3 comprises 13 residues. Germline V lookup: CDR1 SGHRS, CDR2 YFSETQ. CDR3 sequence reads: CASSLESLDTQYF. As DNA, the CDR3 is TGCGCCAGCAGCCTAGAATCTTTAGATACGCAGTATTTT.

The V gene is TRBV11-2, the J gene TRBJ2-1; 7 bases map to TRBD2. Per germline, CDR1 SGHAT and CDR2 FQNNGV. Trimming at V came to 0 bases and at J to 0 bases, leaving 2 bases not matched to a gene. The CDR3 spans 16 residues. DNA of the CDR3: TGTGCCAGCAGCTTAGACATAGCGGGCTCCTACAATGAGCAGTTCTTC. Translated: CASSLDIAGSYNEQFF.

This chain joins TRBV18 and TRBJ2-4; D is possibly TRBD2 (6 bases). Deletions cut 6 bases from V and 1 base from J, with 10 bases between. This CDR3 is built from 14 residues. The germline gives CDR1 KGHSH, CDR2 LQKENI. The CDR3 spells CASSDGSAKNIQYF. CDR3 DNA: TGTGCCAGCTCCGACGGGAGTGCCAAAAACATTCAGTACTTC.

J is TRBJ2-3 and V is TRBV4-2, with D tentatively TRBD2 (5 bases). This CDR3 is 17 amino acids long. In germline, CDR1 is LGHNA, CDR2 YNFKEQ. V gave up 2 bases and J gave up 0 bases, with 15 bases separating them. CDR3 DNA sequence: TGTGCCAGCAGCCAACCGCGAGCGGACCTAAGCACAGATACGCAGTATTTT. This sequence encodes CASSQPRADLSTDTQYF.

The rearrangement uses TRBV19 and TRBJ1-4, with D maybe TRBD1 (6 bases). Germline V lookup: CDR1 LNHDA, CDR2 SQIVND (reference sequence). CDR3 length equals 15 residues. The V and J ends lost 7 bases and 2 bases respectively, with 14 bases between them. The CDR3 DNA reads as TGTGCCAGTACCCGGCAGGGGTTGACTAATGAAAAACTGTTTTTT. As protein: CASTRQGLTNEKLFF. The full variable domain, in which reference TRBV19 and TRBJ1-4 provide the parts outside the CDR3, is DGGITQSPKYLFRKEGQNVTLSCEQNLNHDAMYWYRQDPGQGLRLIYYSQIVNDFQKGDIAEGYSVSREKKESFPLTVTSAQKNPTAFYLCASTRQGLTNEKLFFGSGTQLSVL.

In its sample, this clone was seen once. The V gene is TRBV5-5, the J gene TRBJ1-1; D remains unclear. The CDR3 spans 14 residues. Germline loops: CDR1 SGHKS, CDR2 YYEKEE (reference sequence). V gave up 0 bases and J gave up 5 bases, with 11 bases separating them. Here the CDR3 DNA reads TGTGCCAGCAGCTTGGAAGGAGGAGGTACTGAAGCTTTCTTT. Encoded protein: CASSLEGGGTEAFF. The full variable domain, with the rest looked up from reference TRBV5-5 and TRBJ1-1, is DAGVTQSPTHLIKTRGQQVTLRCSPISGHKSVSWYQQVLGQGPQFIFQYYEKEERGRGNFPDRFSARQFPNYSSELNVNALLLGDSALYLCASSLEGGGTEAFFGQGTRLTVV.

The chain recombines TRBV28 with TRBJ1-2; D possibly corresponds to TRBD1 (6 bases). CDR1 is MDHEN and CDR2 is SYDVKM in the germline V gene. This CDR3 has 15 residues. V lost 6 bases and J 5 bases, leaving 19 bases between the germline ends. The CDR3 region is CASSYEDSLRYGYTF. The CDR3 nucleotides are TGTGCCAGCAGCTATGAGGACAGCCTGAGATATGGCTACACCTTC.

The chain carries TRBV28 and TRBJ1-1, with a possible D match to TRBD1 (6 bases). This CDR3 comprises 14 residues. V lost 4 bases, J lost 3 bases, and 12 bases lay in between. Per the germline V gene, CDR1 is MDHEN and CDR2 is SYDVKM. CDR3: CASSSRTGYTEAFF. DNA of the CDR3: TGTGCCAGCAGTTCTAGAACAGGGTACACTGAAGCTTTCTTT.

The chain recombines TRBV6-6 with TRBJ2-1; 7 bases are shared with TRBD2. Germline trimming cut 3 bases from V and 7 bases from J; bases unmatched to any gene: 12. This CDR3 is built from 16 residues. CDR1 MNHNY and CDR2 SVGAGI come from the germline V gene (reference sequence). CDR3 in amino acids: CASSYRREGFVNEQFF. The CDR3 DNA follows: TGTGCCAGCAGTTATAGAAGGGAGGGGTTTGTTAATGAGCAGTTCTTC.

The chain employs TRBV6-6 and TRBJ1-4; 11 nucleotides align to TRBD1. Per the germline V gene, CDR1 is MNHNY and CDR2 is SVGAGI (reference sequence). The J segment lost 5 bases and the V segment lost 5 bases, leaving 7 bases of the junction unmatched. The CDR3 is 16 residues long. The DNA of the CDR3 is TGTGCCAGCAGTCGATGGACAGGGGGCGGGAATGAAAAACTGTTTTTT. Residues: CASSRWTGGGNEKLFF.

The chain uses TRBV29-1 and TRBJ1-2; D possibly corresponds to TRBD1 (6 bases). Germline V lookup: CDR1 SQVTM, CDR2 ANQGSEA. The CDR3 contains 14 residues. V dropped 1 base and J dropped 5 bases, with 14 bases sitting between them. The CDR3 is CSVEGATRGYGYTF. In DNA, the CDR3 is TGCAGCGTTGAAGGAGCCACCAGGGGTTATGGCTACACCTTC. Drawing the rest from reference TRBV29-1 and TRBJ1-2, the complete variable domain is SAVISQKPSRDICQRGTSLTIQCQVDSQVTMMFWYRQQPGQSLTLIATANQGSEATYESGFVIDKFPISRPNLTFSTLTVSNMSPEDSSIYLCSVEGATRGYGYTFGSGTRLTVV.

The chain is built from TRBV5-5 and TRBJ2-7; no reliable D call. This CDR3 spans 14 amino acids. Germline values: CDR1 SGHKS, CDR2 YYEKEE (reference sequence). Trimming stripped 0 bases from V and 2 bases from J, with 9 bases between. The CDR3 bases are TGTGCCAGCAGCTTGGAGGAGCGCACCTACGAGCAGTACGTC. Its translation is CASSLEERTYEQYV.